Below, 19 T cell receptor beta chains from the same sample are listed, as sequenced in a study of shared clonotypes between healthy human individuals. Repertoires were generated with immunoSEQ multiplex PCR, while TCRdb's copy carries only in-frame clones and drops some. Here the sample spans 2 million to 3 million clones, about 92% being singletons. The sample comprised naive CD4+ T cells sorted from blood. Specified subset: CD45RA+ positively selected. The receptors here all came from a man between 18 and 29 years old in good health.

The count of this clone is one. The gene calls are TRBV30 and TRBJ1-1; D call uncertain. V was shortened by 0 bases and J by 4 bases, with 15 bases between the two germline ends. The CDR3 covers 15 residues. Germline CDR1 reads GTSNPN; CDR2 reads SVGIG (reference sequence). This chain's CDR3 is CAWSVPGPVSTEAFF. The DNA for the CDR3 is TGTGCCTGGAGTGTACCGGGCCCCGTGAGCACTGAAGCTTTCTTT. Using reference TRBV30 and TRBJ1-1 for the parts outside the CDR3, the full variable domain is SQTIHQWPATLVQPVGSPLSLECTVEGTSNPNLYWYRQAAGRGLQLLFYSVGIGQISSEVPQNLSASRPQDRQFILSSKKLLLSDSGFYLCAWSVPGPVSTEAFFGQGTRLTVV.

V gene TRBV28 combines with J gene TRBJ2-4; D perhaps matches TRBD1 (6 bases). The CDR3 extends over 16 amino acids. Between the trimmed V and J ends, which lost 5 bases and 0 bases, there was a span of 14 bases. Germline assignment: CDR1 MDHEN and CDR2 SYDVKM. The CDR3 DNA sequence: TGTGCCAGCAGTCTAGACAGGAGCTTAGCCAAAAACATTCAGTACTTC. It encodes CASSLDRSLAKNIQYF. The full variable domain, its missing parts supplied by reference TRBV28 and TRBJ2-4, is DVKVTQSSRYLVKRTGEKVFLECVQDMDHENMFWYRQDPGLGLRLIYFSYDVKMKEKGDIPEGYSVSREKKERFSLILESASTNQTSMYLCASSLDRSLAKNIQYFGAGTRLSVL.

The rearrangement joins TRBV7-9 to TRBJ1-1; possibly TRBD1 for D (5 bases). This CDR3 has 16 residues. Germline loops: CDR1 SEHNR, CDR2 FQNEAQ (reference sequence). Trimming removed 1 base from V and 4 bases from J, with 16 bases in between. DNA of the CDR3: TGTGCCAGCAGCTTAGAGGTGAGGGGAAGGGCCACTGAAGCTTTCTTT. Translating it yields CASSLEVRGRATEAFF.

The gene calls are TRBV4-3 and TRBJ1-2; D is perhaps TRBD1 (6 bases). The germline V and J ends were trimmed by 0 bases and 7 bases, with 12 bases remaining between them. The CDR3 loop spans 14 amino acids. Germline values: CDR1 LGHNA, CDR2 YSLEER. The CDR3 sequence: CASSQESGAFGYTF. CDR3 coding DNA: TGCGCCAGCAGCCAAGAATCAGGGGCGTTTGGCTACACCTTC.

The V and J genes are TRBV18 and TRBJ2-7; unclear D gene. CDR3 length: 13 amino acids. Between the trimmed V and J ends, which lost 3 bases and 5 bases, there was a span of 11 bases. Per the germline V gene, CDR1 is KGHSH and CDR2 is LQKENI. The CDR3 DNA sequence: TGTGCCAGCTCACCGAACCGCAAAAACGAGCAGTACTTC. Its translation is CASSPNRKNEQYF.

V is TRBV18 and J is TRBJ2-5; possibly TRBD1 or TRBD2 for D (5 bases each). Per the germline V gene, CDR1 is KGHSH and CDR2 is LQKENI. The CDR3 covers 14 residues. The V gene lost 3 bases and the J gene lost 4 bases, with 12 bases spanning the gap. CDR3 loop: CASSPGRTLETQYF. CDR3 nucleotide sequence: TGTGCCAGCTCACCGGGGCGGACTCTAGAGACCCAGTACTTC.

The V call is TRBV5-4, the J call TRBJ2-1; D is perhaps TRBD1 (5 bases). The CDR3 extends over 16 amino acids. CDR1 is SGHNT, CDR2 YYREEE, per germline (reference sequence). Trimming shortened V by 4 bases and J by 3 bases, and 17 bases separated the two germline ends. In DNA, the CDR3 is TGTGCCAGCAGCCCCGGTCCAGGGTCCGACTACAATGAGCAGTTCTTC. It codes for CASSPGPGSDYNEQFF. Using reference TRBV5-4 and TRBJ2-1 for the parts outside the CDR3, the full variable domain is ETGVTQSPTHLIKTRGQQVTLRCSSQSGHNTVSWYQQALGQGPQFIFQYYREEENGRGNFPPRFSGLQFPNYSSELNVNALELDDSALYLCASSPGPGSDYNEQFFGPGTRLTVL.

The rearrangement uses TRBV7-2 and TRBJ1-3; a weak D match, TRBD1 (5 bases). The CDR3 consists of 16 residues. The V end was cut by 7 bases, the J end by 0 bases, with 16 bases between. CDR1 is SGHTA and CDR2 is FQGNSA in the germline V gene. The CDR3 sequence: CASTDPGVSSGNTIYF. The DNA of the CDR3 is TGTGCCAGCACCGACCCGGGGGTTAGCTCTGGAAACACCATATATTTT.

The J gene is TRBJ2-5, the V gene TRBV28, with D hard to call. This CDR3 spans 15 amino acids. Trimming took off 6 bases at V and 2 bases at J, with 16 bases between the two ends. Germline CDR1 is MDHEN and CDR2 is SYDVKM. CDR3 sequence: CASSSRARRQETQYF. DNA of the CDR3: TGTGCCAGCAGCTCACGCGCTCGGCGTCAAGAGACCCAGTACTTC.

In regard to this clone: In the same sample, other DNA sequences code for this CDR3. The chain recombines TRBV5-1 with TRBJ1-1; D is uncertain. This CDR3 is built from 14 residues. Germline lookup yields CDR1 SGHRS and CDR2 YFSETQ. V was shortened by 2 bases and J by 1 base, with 9 bases between the two germline ends. Here the CDR3 reads CASSFRTGNTEAFF. Here the CDR3 DNA reads TGCGCCAGCAGCTTCCGGACCGGGAACACTGAAGCTTTCTTT.

A note on this clone: Other DNA sequences in the sample encode the same CDR3. The rearrangement joins TRBV30 to TRBJ1-5; D not certain. Trimming pared 2 bases from V and 0 bases from J, leaving 5 bases between. CDR3 length equals 13 residues. Germline assignment: CDR1 GTSNPN and CDR2 SVGIG (reference sequence). The CDR3 DNA is TGTGCCTGGAGTCCTGTTAGCAATCAGCCCCAGCATTTT. It translates to CAWSPVSNQPQHF.

V is TRBV30 and J is TRBJ2-2, with D perhaps TRBD2 (5 bases). The CDR3 covers 16 residues. Germline CDR1 GTSNPN, CDR2 SVGIG (reference sequence). V was shortened by 4 bases and J by 5 bases, with 20 bases between the two germline ends. DNA of the CDR3: TGTGCCTGGATCCCTTTCCGGGCGGGTGGAACCGGGGAGCTGTTTTTT. This translates into CAWIPFRAGGTGELFF.

This sequence joins TRBV7-9 and TRBJ1-2, with TRBD1 identical over 8 bases. Trimming at V came to 5 bases and at J to 1 base, leaving 12 bases not matched to a gene. Germline CDR1 SEHNR, CDR2 FQNEAQ (reference sequence). This CDR3 contains 17 residues. The chain's CDR3 is CASSLRTGSNVNYGYTF. The DNA of the CDR3 is TGTGCCAGCAGCCTCAGGACAGGGTCTAATGTTAACTATGGCTACACCTTC.

V usage is TRBV10-2 and J usage is TRBJ2-7; maybe TRBD1 (6 bases). CDR1 and CDR2 (germline): WSHSY, SAAADI. This CDR3 contains 14 residues. The V gene lost 7 bases and the J gene lost 4 bases, with 17 bases spanning the gap. This chain's CDR3 is CASKSLGAQYEQYF. The DNA of the CDR3 is TGCGCCAGCAAAAGTCTGGGGGCTCAATACGAGCAGTACTTC.

The genes are TRBV19 and TRBJ1-5; 9 bases align to TRBD1. Germline V gene data show CDR1 as LNHDA and CDR2 as SQIVND (reference sequence). V lost 1 base to trimming and J lost 5 bases; unmatched junction nucleotides: 6. The CDR3 has 16 residues. This chain's CDR3 is CASSIVPGTGHQPQHF. DNA of the CDR3: TGTGCCAGTAGTATAGTTCCCGGGACAGGGCATCAGCCCCAGCATTTT.

The J gene is TRBJ2-5, the V gene TRBV6-1, with TRBD1 identical over 10 bases. The junction had 5 bases not matched to a gene; V was cut back by 7 bases and J by 6 bases. This CDR3 has 13 amino acids. Germline lookup yields CDR1 MNHNS and CDR2 SASEGT. The CDR3 here is CASIRDRGQTQYF. As DNA, the CDR3 is TGTGCCAGCATAAGGGACAGGGGTCAGACCCAGTACTTC.

The chain uses TRBV7-2 and TRBJ1-1; D remains unclear. The V gene lost 0 bases and the J gene lost 11 bases, with 13 bases spanning the gap. CDR1 SGHTA and CDR2 FQGNSA come from the germline V gene. There are 13 residues in the CDR3. CDR3 loop: CASSLARSLGAFF. The CDR3 nucleotides read TGTGCCAGCAGCTTAGCCAGGTCCCTGGGGGCTTTCTTT.

This chain links TRBV7-9 with TRBJ1-6, with 7 bases fitting TRBD1. The length of the CDR3 is 14 residues. V was clipped by 7 bases and J by 6 bases; unmatched bases: 6. CDR1 and CDR2 from the germline V gene are SEHNR and FQNEAQ (reference sequence). Written as DNA, the CDR3 is TGTGCCAGCATTAAGACAGGGAGTAATTCACCCCTCCACTTT. This codes for CASIKTGSNSPLHF. The full variable domain, rest sourced from reference TRBV7-9 and TRBJ1-6, is DTGVSQNPRHKITKRGQNVTFRCDPISEHNRLYWYRQTLGQGPEFLTYFQNEAQLEKSRLLSDRFSAERPKGSFSTLEIQRTEQGDSAMYLCASIKTGSNSPLHFGNGTRLTVT.

The chain joins TRBV2 to TRBJ2-7; 8 nucleotides agree with TRBD1. The CDR3 runs to 15 residues. Trimming cost V 6 bases and J 1 base; bases outside gene matches: 8. Germline CDR1 SNHLY, CDR2 FYNNEI. CDR3 sequence reads: CASRRTGTGSYEQYF. The CDR3 coding sequence is TGTGCCAGCAGGCGGACCGGGACAGGATCCTACGAGCAGTACTTC.